This is a list of T cell receptor beta chains from one sample in a study of identifying expanded T cells in peripheral blood. Repertoires were generated with immunoSEQ multiplex PCR, while TCRdb's copy carries only in-frame clones and drops some. This sample has 70,000 to 100,000 clones; 75% to 90% occur once, and the top ten carry 5.6%. Sequenced: blood. The receptors were gathered from a person aged 18 to 75 in good health. Both conserved end residues are part of each CDR3. D genes are given only for firm matches. Clone size appears in some rows only: once, few, many, or a class for an expanded clone.

D gene: NA; clone size: NA; J gene: TRBJ2-2; CDR3 length: 13; V gene: TRBV5-1; CDR3 protein: CASRWIGYGELFF; CDR3 DNA: TGCGCCAGCAGGTGGATAGGCTACGGGGAGCTGTTTTTT
D gene: TRBD1; clone size: NA; J gene: TRBJ1-1; CDR3 length: 15; V gene: TRBV7-9; CDR3 protein: CASSSYDRGGTEAFF; CDR3 DNA: TGTGCCAGCAGCTCCTATGACAGGGGTGGCACTGAAGCTTTCTTT
D gene: NA; clone size: NA; J gene: TRBJ1-1; CDR3 length: 18; V gene: TRBV4-1; CDR3 protein: CASSQGATWIHMNTEAFF; CDR3 DNA: TGCGCCAGCAGCCAAGGGGCCACCTGGATACATATGAACACTGAAGCTTTCTTT
D gene: TRBD2; clone size: NA; J gene: TRBJ2-3; CDR3 length: 15; V gene: TRBV11-2; CDR3 protein: CASSSLAGPTDTQYF; CDR3 DNA: TGTGCCAGCAGTTCCCTAGCGGGGCCCACAGATACGCAGTATTTT
D gene: NA; clone size: NA; J gene: TRBJ1-5; CDR3 length: 15; V gene: TRBV19; CDR3 protein: CASSPPRRGNQPQHF; CDR3 DNA: TGTGCCAGTAGTCCTCCTCGCAGGGGCAATCAGCCCCAGCATTTT
D gene: NA; clone size: NA; J gene: TRBJ1-2; CDR3 length: 14; V gene: TRBV4-3; CDR3 protein: CASSQDPGSYGYTF; CDR3 DNA: TGCGCCAGCAGCCAAGACCCCGGGAGCTATGGCTACACCTTC
D gene: NA; clone size: NA; J gene: TRBJ2-4; CDR3 length: 16; V gene: TRBV5-6; CDR3 protein: CASHYGESNAKNIQYF; CDR3 DNA: TGTGCCAGCCACTACGGGGAATCAAATGCCAAAAACATTCAGTACTTC
D gene: TRBD2; clone size: NA; J gene: TRBJ2-1; CDR3 length: 14; V gene: TRBV7-9; CDR3 protein: CASSPSGVYNEQFF; CDR3 DNA: TGTGCCAGCAGCCCTAGCGGGGTGTACAATGAGCAGTTCTTC
D gene: NA; clone size: once; J gene: TRBJ1-5; CDR3 length: 12; V gene: TRBV6-5; CDR3 protein: CASGHPNQPQHF; CDR3 DNA: TGTGCCAGCGGACATCCAAATCAGCCCCAGCATTTT
D gene: TRBD1; clone size: NA; J gene: TRBJ2-4; CDR3 length: 16; V gene: TRBV7-9; CDR3 protein: CASSQDRGLAKNIQYF; CDR3 DNA: TGTGCCAGCAGTCAAGACAGGGGGCTAGCCAAAAACATTCAGTACTTC
D gene: NA; clone size: NA; J gene: TRBJ1-1; CDR3 length: 12; V gene: TRBV7-9; CDR3 protein: CASSLSQTRAFF; CDR3 DNA: TGTGCCAGCAGCTTAAGCCAAACTCGGGCTTTCTTT
D gene: NA; clone size: NA; J gene: TRBJ1-1; CDR3 length: 14; V gene: TRBV27; CDR3 protein: CASSLGTGSTEAFF; CDR3 DNA: TGTGCCAGCAGCCTAGGTACCGGGAGCACTGAAGCTTTCTTT
D gene: NA; clone size: NA; J gene: TRBJ1-6; CDR3 length: 15; V gene: TRBV4-3; CDR3 protein: CASSQEAGKGSPLHF; CDR3 DNA: TGCGCCAGCAGCCAAGAGGCAGGAAAGGGGTCACCCCTCCACTTT
D gene: TRBD2; clone size: NA; J gene: TRBJ2-7; CDR3 length: 17; V gene: TRBV7-9; CDR3 protein: CASSLVGSGNKAYEQYF; CDR3 DNA: TGTGCCAGCAGCTTAGTAGGTAGCGGGAATAAAGCCTACGAGCAGTACTTC
D gene: TRBD1; clone size: NA; J gene: TRBJ1-6; CDR3 length: 15; V gene: TRBV9; CDR3 protein: CASSVGTGGSSPLHF; CDR3 DNA: TGTGCCAGCAGCGTAGGGACAGGGGGCAGTTCACCCCTCCACTTT
D gene: NA; clone size: NA; J gene: TRBJ2-3; CDR3 length: 11; V gene: TRBV6-6; CDR3 protein: CASSFKEVLYF; CDR3 DNA: TGTGCCAGCAGTTTTAAGGAAGTATTGTATTTT
D gene: NA; clone size: NA; J gene: TRBJ1-5; CDR3 length: 12; V gene: TRBV6-5; CDR3 protein: CASSNLGQPQHF; CDR3 DNA: TGTGCCAGCAGTAACTTAGGGCAGCCCCAGCATTTT
D gene: NA; clone size: once; J gene: TRBJ2-7; CDR3 length: 14; V gene: TRBV11-2; CDR3 protein: CASSTPGRSYEQYF; CDR3 DNA: TGTGCCAGCAGCACTCCGGGACGATCCTACGAGCAGTACTTC
D gene: NA; clone size: once; J gene: TRBJ2-2; CDR3 length: 19; V gene: TRBV9; CDR3 protein: CASSVGLKQYGRNTGELFF; CDR3 DNA: TGTGCCAGCAGCGTAGGATTGAAACAGTATGGCCGAAACACCGGGGAGCTGTTTTTT
D gene: NA; clone size: NA; J gene: TRBJ1-1; CDR3 length: 13; V gene: TRBV6-1; CDR3 protein: CASSNFRGTEAFF; CDR3 DNA: TGTGCCAGCAGTAACTTTAGGGGCACTGAAGCTTTCTTT
D gene: NA; clone size: many; J gene: TRBJ1-1; CDR3 length: 14; V gene: TRBV5-1; CDR3 protein: CASSNGQPNTEAFF; CDR3 DNA: TGCGCCAGCAGCAACGGACAGCCGAACACTGAAGCTTTCTTT
D gene: NA; clone size: NA; J gene: TRBJ2-3; CDR3 length: 14; V gene: TRBV5-1; CDR3 protein: CASRREREGDTQYF; CDR3 DNA: TGCGCCAGCAGGCGGGAAAGGGAAGGAGATACGCAGTATTTT
D gene: TRBD2; clone size: NA; J gene: TRBJ2-5; CDR3 length: 14; V gene: TRBV2; CDR3 protein: CASTRAGVKETQYF; CDR3 DNA: TGTGCCAGCACGAGGGCGGGGGTGAAAGAGACCCAGTACTTC
D gene: NA; clone size: NA; J gene: TRBJ2-2; CDR3 length: 17; V gene: TRBV9; CDR3 protein: CASSGASKRRNTGELFF; CDR3 DNA: TGTGCCAGCAGCGGAGCCAGTAAGCGGAGAAACACCGGGGAGCTGTTTTTT
D gene: NA; clone size: NA; J gene: TRBJ1-2; CDR3 length: 15; V gene: TRBV5-1; CDR3 protein: CASSLEQGGHYGYTF; CDR3 DNA: TGCGCCAGCAGCTTGGAACAGGGTGGACACTATGGCTACACCTTC
D gene: TRBD1; clone size: NA; J gene: TRBJ2-7; CDR3 length: 18; V gene: TRBV5-4; CDR3 protein: CASSSSSPRGQGAGEQYF; CDR3 DNA: TGTGCCAGCAGCTCCTCTTCTCCCCGTGGTCAGGGGGCAGGCGAGCAGTACTTC
D gene: NA; clone size: NA; J gene: TRBJ2-1; CDR3 length: 13; V gene: TRBV7-9; CDR3 protein: CASRDSYNNEQFF; CDR3 DNA: TGTGCCAGCCGAGACAGCTACAACAATGAGCAGTTCTTC
D gene: NA; clone size: NA; J gene: TRBJ2-5; CDR3 length: 13; V gene: TRBV5-4; CDR3 protein: CASSPDNQETQYF; CDR3 DNA: TGTGCCAGCAGCCCGGACAACCAAGAGACCCAGTACTTC
D gene: NA; clone size: NA; J gene: TRBJ1-1; CDR3 length: 15; V gene: TRBV10-3; CDR3 protein: CAISDPHTTATEAFF; CDR3 DNA: TGTGCCATCAGTGACCCCCACACTACCGCGACTGAAGCTTTCTTT
D gene: NA; clone size: NA; J gene: TRBJ1-2; CDR3 length: 14; V gene: TRBV30; CDR3 protein: CARRTDPVSGGYTF; CDR3 DNA: TGTGCCCGACGAACGGACCCGGTATCGGGAGGCTACACCTTC
D gene: NA; clone size: NA; J gene: TRBJ1-2; CDR3 length: 17; V gene: TRBV15; CDR3 protein: CATSRRHTTTRNYGYTF; CDR3 DNA: TGTGCCACCAGCAGACGCCATACCACGACGAGAAACTATGGCTACACCTTC
D gene: NA; clone size: NA; J gene: TRBJ2-2; CDR3 length: 13; V gene: TRBV5-4; CDR3 protein: CASSLTDTGELFF; CDR3 DNA: TGTGCCAGCAGCTTGACGGACACCGGGGAGCTGTTTTTT
D gene: TRBD1; clone size: NA; J gene: TRBJ2-1; CDR3 length: 14; V gene: TRBV2; CDR3 protein: CASRADRGRNEQFF; CDR3 DNA: TGTGCCAGCAGAGCGGACAGGGGACGCAATGAGCAGTTCTTC
D gene: NA; clone size: few; J gene: TRBJ1-1; CDR3 length: 14; V gene: TRBV2; CDR3 protein: CASRPDGGSTEAFF; CDR3 DNA: TGTGCCAGCAGACCGGACGGAGGGAGCACTGAAGCTTTCTTT
D gene: TRBD1; clone size: NA; J gene: TRBJ1-2; CDR3 length: 12; V gene: TRBV19; CDR3 protein: CASRTGGLGYTF; CDR3 DNA: TGTGCCAGTAGGACAGGGGGACTTGGCTACACCTTC
D gene: NA; clone size: NA; J gene: TRBJ1-2; CDR3 length: 14; V gene: TRBV6-5; CDR3 protein: CASSYSLGLRGYTF; CDR3 DNA: TGTGCCAGCAGTTACTCACTGGGACTAAGAGGCTACACCTTC
D gene: NA; clone size: NA; J gene: TRBJ1-4; CDR3 length: 15; V gene: TRBV5-5; CDR3 protein: CASSLGGLFGEKLFF; CDR3 DNA: TGTGCCAGCAGCTTGGGCGGGCTGTTTGGTGAAAAACTGTTTTTT
D gene: NA; clone size: NA; J gene: TRBJ2-5; CDR3 length: 15; V gene: TRBV2; CDR3 protein: CASSEAGTNQETQYF; CDR3 DNA: TGTGCCAGCAGTGAGGCCGGGACAAACCAAGAGACCCAGTACTTC
D gene: NA; clone size: NA; J gene: TRBJ1-6; CDR3 length: 14; V gene: TRBV10-3; CDR3 protein: CATGPGGADSPLHF; CDR3 DNA: TGTGCCACAGGCCCGGGGGGGGCTGATTCACCCCTCCACTTT
D gene: TRBD1; clone size: NA; J gene: TRBJ1-2; CDR3 length: 18; V gene: TRBV19; CDR3 protein: CASSETGTGVILSYGYTF; CDR3 DNA: TGTGCCAGTAGTGAAACCGGGACAGGGGTGATCTTATCCTATGGCTACACCTTC
D gene: NA; clone size: NA; J gene: TRBJ1-5; CDR3 length: 15; V gene: TRBV6-6; CDR3 protein: CASSPRGRGNQPQHF; CDR3 DNA: TGTGCCAGCAGTCCCCGGGGGCGAGGCAATCAGCCCCAGCATTTT
D gene: NA; clone size: few; J gene: TRBJ1-1; CDR3 length: 16; V gene: TRBV9; CDR3 protein: CASSAGVALPNTEAFF; CDR3 DNA: TGTGCCAGCAGCGCGGGGGTAGCTCTTCCGAACACTGAAGCTTTCTTT
D gene: NA; clone size: NA; J gene: TRBJ1-2; CDR3 length: 12; V gene: TRBV30; CDR3 protein: CAWRPRDYGYTF; CDR3 DNA: TGTGCCTGGAGGCCCAGGGACTATGGCTACACCTTC
D gene: TRBD1; clone size: NA; J gene: TRBJ1-1; CDR3 length: 14; V gene: TRBV7-6; CDR3 protein: CASSSQGPNTEAFF; CDR3 DNA: TGTGCCAGCAGCTCACAGGGGCCGAACACTGAAGCTTTCTTT
D gene: TRBD1; clone size: NA; J gene: TRBJ1-1; CDR3 length: 13; V gene: TRBV5-1; CDR3 protein: CASSLTGDTEAFF; CDR3 DNA: TGCGCCAGCAGCTTGACAGGGGACACTGAAGCTTTCTTT
D gene: TRBD1; clone size: NA; J gene: TRBJ1-1; CDR3 length: 16; V gene: TRBV28; CDR3 protein: CASSLGTGRMNTEAFF; CDR3 DNA: TGTGCCAGCAGTCTAGGGACAGGGAGAATGAACACTGAAGCTTTCTTT
D gene: TRBD1; clone size: NA; J gene: TRBJ2-3; CDR3 length: 15; V gene: TRBV5-6; CDR3 protein: CASSLAGTARTTQYF; CDR3 DNA: TGTGCCAGCAGCTTGGCCGGGACAGCCCGGACAACGCAGTATTTT
D gene: TRBD1; clone size: NA; J gene: TRBJ1-2; CDR3 length: 14; V gene: TRBV19; CDR3 protein: CASSTRAGGYGYTF; CDR3 DNA: TGTGCCAGTAGTACCCGTGCAGGGGGCTATGGCTACACCTTC
D gene: TRBD2; clone size: NA; J gene: TRBJ2-5; CDR3 length: 16; V gene: TRBV5-1; CDR3 protein: CASSLGGSGLQETQYF; CDR3 DNA: TGCGCCAGCAGCTTGGGGGGTAGCGGGCTGCAAGAGACCCAGTACTTC
D gene: NA; clone size: NA; J gene: TRBJ1-1; CDR3 length: 13; V gene: TRBV6-5; CDR3 protein: CASSRTVNTEAFF; CDR3 DNA: TGTGCCAGCAGCCGCACAGTGAACACTGAAGCTTTCTTT
D gene: TRBD1; clone size: NA; J gene: TRBJ1-2; CDR3 length: 14; V gene: TRBV5-4; CDR3 protein: CASSATGGNYGYTF; CDR3 DNA: TGTGCCAGCAGCGCGACAGGGGGCAACTATGGCTACACCTTC
D gene: NA; clone size: few; J gene: TRBJ1-5; CDR3 length: 14; V gene: TRBV9; CDR3 protein: CASSRGVSNQPQHF; CDR3 DNA: TGTGCCAGCAGCAGGGGGGTGAGCAATCAGCCCCAGCATTTT